This T cell receptor (beta chain) is from a study of OX40 agonist ivuxolimab in advanced cancers. Across the study: With ivuxolimab, an agonistic anti-OX40 (CD134) antibody, patients were treated.

The CDR3 loop spans 13 amino acids. Trimming cost V 5 bases and J 5 bases, with 12 bases left between them. CDR1 SGHDT and CDR2 YYEEEE come from the germline V gene. Sequencing was performed with immunoSEQ multiplex PCR; in TCRdb, only in-frame clones are kept and a portion is missing. The sample has 66,000 or so clones, roughly 80% seen once. Details on this clone: Its matching antigen is unknown.

Autoimmune disease history or systemic immunosuppression led to patient exclusion. Study-level results: Relative to CD4+ cells, CD8+ T cells on average had more expanded clones. Among the lowest levels of clonal expansion were found in partial responders at 0.1-3.0 mg/kg.

This receptor was identified in an adult with an advanced solid tumor such as melanoma, head and neck, liver or kidney cancer. This material consisted of CD4+ or CD8+ T cells sorted from blood, taken in a trial of the OX40 agonist ivuxolimab. The V gene is TRBV5-6, the J gene TRBJ2-3, with D perhaps matching TRBD2 (5 bases). CDR3 in DNA: TGTGCCAGCAGAACGACTAACCGAGATACGCAGTATTTT. Translation: CASRTTNRDTQYF.